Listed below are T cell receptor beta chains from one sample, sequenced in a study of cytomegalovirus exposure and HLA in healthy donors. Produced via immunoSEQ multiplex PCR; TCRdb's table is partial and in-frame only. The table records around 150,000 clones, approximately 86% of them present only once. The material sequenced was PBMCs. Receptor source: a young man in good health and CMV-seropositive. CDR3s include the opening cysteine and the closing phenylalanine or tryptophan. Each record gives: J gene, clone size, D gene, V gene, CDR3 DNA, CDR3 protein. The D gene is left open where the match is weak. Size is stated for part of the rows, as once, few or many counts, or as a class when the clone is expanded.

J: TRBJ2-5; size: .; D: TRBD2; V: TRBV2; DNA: TGTGCCAGCAGGCGGGGACTAGCGGGGGGGCATCAAGAGACCCAGTACTTC; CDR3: CASRRGLAGGHQETQYF
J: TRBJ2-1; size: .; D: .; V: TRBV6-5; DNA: TGTGCCAGCAGACCTCGACTAGGGAGCAATGAGCAGTTCTTC; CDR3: CASRPRLGSNEQFF
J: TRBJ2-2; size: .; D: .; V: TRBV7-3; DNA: TGTGCCAGCAGCCCAATCCAAAACACCGGGGAGCTGTTTTTT; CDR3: CASSPIQNTGELFF
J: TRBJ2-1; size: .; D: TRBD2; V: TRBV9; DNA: TGTGCCAGCAGCGTAGGGGACGCCCTTTCGCTAGCGGGCCATGAGCAGTTCTTC; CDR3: CASSVGDALSLAGHEQFF
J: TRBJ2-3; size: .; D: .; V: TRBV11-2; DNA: TGTGCCAGCAGCTTAGATGGACTATCCACAGATACGCAGTATTTT; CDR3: CASSLDGLSTDTQYF
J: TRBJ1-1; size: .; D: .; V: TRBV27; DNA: TGTGCCAGCAGTTTATCTGGGGGCGGTTGGACTGAAGCTTTCTTT; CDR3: CASSLSGGGWTEAFF
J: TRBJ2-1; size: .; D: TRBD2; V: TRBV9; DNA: TGTGCCAGCAGCCCCGTAGGGCGGGGGGGCCGTGGTGAGCAGTTCTTC; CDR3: CASSPVGRGGRGEQFF
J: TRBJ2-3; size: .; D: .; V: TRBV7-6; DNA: TGTGCCAGCAGCTTCGTTCAGGGACTGGGAGATACGCAGTATTTT; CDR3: CASSFVQGLGDTQYF
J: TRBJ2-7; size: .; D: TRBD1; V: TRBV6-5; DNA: TGTGCCAGCAACCTCGGGACAGGACCTTACGAGCAGTACTTC; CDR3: CASNLGTGPYEQYF
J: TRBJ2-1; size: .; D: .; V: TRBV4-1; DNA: TGCGCCAGCAGCCAAGATGAGATGAGCTCCTACAATGAGCAGTTCTTC; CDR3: CASSQDEMSSYNEQFF
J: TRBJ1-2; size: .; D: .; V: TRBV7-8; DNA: TGTGCCAGCAGCTTAGCGCTCACAGGATCCTATGGCTACACCTTC; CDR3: CASSLALTGSYGYTF
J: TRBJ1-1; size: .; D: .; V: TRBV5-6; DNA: TGTGCCAGCAGCTTTGGGGGCCGGAACACTGAAGCTTTCTTT; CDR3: CASSFGGRNTEAFF
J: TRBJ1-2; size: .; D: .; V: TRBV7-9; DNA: TGTGCCAGCAGCTTATCCCTCGGGTACCCCAACTATGGCTACACCTTC; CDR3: CASSLSLGYPNYGYTF
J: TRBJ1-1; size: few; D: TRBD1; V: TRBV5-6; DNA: TGTGCCAGCAGCTTGTTGGGACAGGGTGACACTGAAGCTTTCTTT; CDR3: CASSLLGQGDTEAFF
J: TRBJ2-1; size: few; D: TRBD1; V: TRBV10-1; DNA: TGCGCCAGCAGTTCTAACCGGGACAGGAGTTCCTACAATGAGCAGTTCTTC; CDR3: CASSSNRDRSSYNEQFF
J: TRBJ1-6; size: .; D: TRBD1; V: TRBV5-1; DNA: TGCGCCAGCAGCTTGACAGGGGCGCATAATTCACCCCTCCACTTT; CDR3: CASSLTGAHNSPLHF
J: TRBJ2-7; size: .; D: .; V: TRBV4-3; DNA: TGCGCCAGCAGCCCGGGGTTGGCCTACGAGCAGTACTTC; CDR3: CASSPGLAYEQYF
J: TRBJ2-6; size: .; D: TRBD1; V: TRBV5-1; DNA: TGCGCCAGCAGCTCGGGACGGACAGGGGGAGGCTCTGGGGCCAACGTCCTGACTTTC; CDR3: CASSSGRTGGGSGANVLTF
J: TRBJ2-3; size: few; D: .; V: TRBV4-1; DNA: TGCGCCAGCAGCCAAGGCGCAACGGGAACCGCGACGCAGTATTTT; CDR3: CASSQGATGTATQYF
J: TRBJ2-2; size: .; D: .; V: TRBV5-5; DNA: TGTGCCAGCAGCTTCGGGGGCGGGGAGCTGTTTTTT; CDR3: CASSFGGGELFF
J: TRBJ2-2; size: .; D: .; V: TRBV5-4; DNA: TGTGCCAGCAGCTCCCGGGAGTACACCGGGGAGCTGTTTTTT; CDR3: CASSSREYTGELFF
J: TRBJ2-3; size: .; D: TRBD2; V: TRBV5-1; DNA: TGCGCCAGCAGCTTGGCACTCGGGGGGTCGACAGATACGCAGTATTTT; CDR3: CASSLALGGSTDTQYF
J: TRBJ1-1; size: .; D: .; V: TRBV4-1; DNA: TGCGCCAGCAGCCAAGATGTGGGGGCCCAATACACTGAAGCTTTCTTT; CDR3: CASSQDVGAQYTEAFF
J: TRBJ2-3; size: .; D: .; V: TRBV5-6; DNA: TGTGCCAGCACCCTCGGGAAGCGCATTGGCACAGATACGCAGTATTTT; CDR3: CASTLGKRIGTDTQYF
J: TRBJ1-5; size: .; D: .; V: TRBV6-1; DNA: TGTGCCAGCAGTGGGACACCTTATAGCAATCAGCCCCAGCATTTT; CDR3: CASSGTPYSNQPQHF
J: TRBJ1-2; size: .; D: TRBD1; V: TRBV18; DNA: TGTGCCAGCTCACCCTCAAGGGACAGTAGCTATGGCTACACCTTC; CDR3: CASSPSRDSSYGYTF